The rows below give T cell receptor beta chains drawn from one sample of a study of shared clonotypes between healthy human individuals. Sequenced by immunoSEQ multiplex PCR; TCRdb stores in-frame clones only, minus some. The sample shows over a million clones, more than 95% of them seen only once. The specimen sequenced was naive CD4+ T cells sorted from blood. The receptor source for this set is a man in his thirties or forties in good health. Both conserved end residues are part of each CDR3.

J gene,V gene,CDR3 protein
TRBJ2-5,TRBV2,CASTMGLAGGNQETQYF
TRBJ2-5,TRBV7-3,CASSLRPGQGKETQYF
TRBJ1-2,TRBV5-4,CASSQDQGRNYGYTF
TRBJ2-5,TRBV7-6,CASSPLPPQETQYF
TRBJ2-2,TRBV2,CASSGSWRGPNTGELFF
TRBJ2-5,TRBV12-2,CASRLGVEETQYF
TRBJ2-7,TRBV11-1,CASSPGGIGRVLSYEQYF
TRBJ1-1,TRBV9,CASSVATGSNTEAFF
TRBJ2-2,TRBV28,CASSLAGNTGELFF
TRBJ2-7,TRBV19,CASSTGQGLSYEQYF
TRBJ2-5,TRBV9,CASSALGETQYF
TRBJ2-2,TRBV10-3,CAITGQGFSGELFF
TRBJ2-5,TRBV6-6,CASRKLAGTGETQYF
TRBJ1-4,TRBV5-1,CASSEDRVNEKLFF
TRBJ1-2,TRBV9,CASSVDANYGYTF
TRBJ2-5,TRBV7-2,CASSLVGSGETQYF
TRBJ2-2,TRBV9,CASSVLGLNTGELFF
TRBJ1-2,TRBV6-4,CASSGTGGSYGYTF
TRBJ1-4,TRBV9,CASSANRGQGDEKLFF
TRBJ2-7,TRBV4-3,CASSQAPDREGDEQYF
TRBJ2-2,TRBV9,CASSVHRGNTGELFF
TRBJ2-1,TRBV5-1,CASTRGPFYNEQFF
TRBJ2-4,TRBV29-1,CSVRGRLQENIQYF
TRBJ2-1,TRBV7-3,CASSLGLAGVKEQFF
TRBJ2-2,TRBV10-3,CAISESGTTNTGELFF
TRBJ2-3,TRBV18,CASSPRDREDTQYF
TRBJ1-2,TRBV5-5,CASTPGRANYGYTF